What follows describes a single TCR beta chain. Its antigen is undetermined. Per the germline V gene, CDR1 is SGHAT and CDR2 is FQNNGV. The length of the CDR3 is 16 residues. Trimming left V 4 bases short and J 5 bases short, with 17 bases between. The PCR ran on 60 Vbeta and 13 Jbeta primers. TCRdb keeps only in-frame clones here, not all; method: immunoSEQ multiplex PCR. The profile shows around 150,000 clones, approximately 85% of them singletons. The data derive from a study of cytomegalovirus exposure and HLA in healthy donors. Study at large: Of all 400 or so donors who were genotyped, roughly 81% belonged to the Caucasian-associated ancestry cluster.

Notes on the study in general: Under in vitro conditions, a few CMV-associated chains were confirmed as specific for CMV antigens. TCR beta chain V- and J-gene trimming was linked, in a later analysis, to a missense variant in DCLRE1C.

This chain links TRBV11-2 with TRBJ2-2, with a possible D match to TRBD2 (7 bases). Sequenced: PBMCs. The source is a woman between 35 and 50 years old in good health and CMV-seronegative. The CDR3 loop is CASSSERGGRTGELFF. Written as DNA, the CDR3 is TGTGCCAGCAGCTCGGAAAGGGGGGGGCGAACCGGGGAGCTGTTTTTT.